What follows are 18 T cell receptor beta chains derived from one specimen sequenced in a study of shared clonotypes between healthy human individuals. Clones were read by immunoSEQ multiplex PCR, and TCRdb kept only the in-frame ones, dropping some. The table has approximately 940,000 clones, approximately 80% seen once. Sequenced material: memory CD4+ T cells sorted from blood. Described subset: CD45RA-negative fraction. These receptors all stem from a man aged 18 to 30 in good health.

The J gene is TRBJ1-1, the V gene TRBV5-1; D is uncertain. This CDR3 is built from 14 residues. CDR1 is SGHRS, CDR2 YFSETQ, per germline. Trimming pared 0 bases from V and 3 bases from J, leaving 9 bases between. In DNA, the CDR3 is TGCGCCAGCAGCTTGGCTGGCTGGGACACTGAAGCTTTCTTT. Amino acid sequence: CASSLAGWDTEAFF. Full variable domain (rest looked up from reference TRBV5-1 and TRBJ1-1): KAGVTQTPRYLIKTRGQQVTLSCSPISGHRSVSWYQQTPGQGLQFLFEYFSETQRNKGNFPGRFSGRQFSNSRSEMNVSTLELGDSALYLCASSLAGWDTEAFFGQGTRLTVV.

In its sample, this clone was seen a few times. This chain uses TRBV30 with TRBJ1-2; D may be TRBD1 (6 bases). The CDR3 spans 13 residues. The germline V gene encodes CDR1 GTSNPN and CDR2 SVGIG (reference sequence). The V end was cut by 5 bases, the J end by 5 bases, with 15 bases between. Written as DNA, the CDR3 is TGTGCCTGGTCTCACAGGGAGGGTTATGGCTACACCTTC. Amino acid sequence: CAWSHREGYGYTF.

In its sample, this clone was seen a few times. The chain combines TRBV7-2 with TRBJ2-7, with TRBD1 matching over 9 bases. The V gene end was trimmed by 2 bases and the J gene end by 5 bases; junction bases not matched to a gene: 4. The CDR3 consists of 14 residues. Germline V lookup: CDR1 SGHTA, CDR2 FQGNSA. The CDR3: CASSLRRTGDEQYF. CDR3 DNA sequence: TGTGCCAGCAGCTTAAGACGGACAGGGGACGAGCAGTACTTC.

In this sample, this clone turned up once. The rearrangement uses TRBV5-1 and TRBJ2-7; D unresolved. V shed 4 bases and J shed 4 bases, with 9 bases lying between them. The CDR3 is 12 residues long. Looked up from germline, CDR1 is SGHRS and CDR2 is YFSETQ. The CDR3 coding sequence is TGCGCCAGCAGCACGGACCTTTACGAGCAGTACTTC. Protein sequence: CASSTDLYEQYF.

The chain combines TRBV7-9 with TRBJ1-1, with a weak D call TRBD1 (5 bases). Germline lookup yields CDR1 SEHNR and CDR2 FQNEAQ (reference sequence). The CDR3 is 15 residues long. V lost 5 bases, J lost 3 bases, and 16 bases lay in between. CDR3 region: CASSPGRSGDTEAFF. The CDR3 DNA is TGTGCCAGCAGCCCCGGAAGGTCGGGGGACACTGAAGCTTTCTTT.

The CDR3 here is CSVLTGGKSYEQYF. The CDR3 DNA reads TGCAGCGTTCTGACAGGGGGAAAGTCCTACGAGCAGTACTTC. The chain uses TRBV29-1 and TRBJ2-7; 9 bases match TRBD1. CDR1 is SQVTM, CDR2 ANQGSEA, per germline. The CDR3 is 14 amino acids. Trimming took 5 bases from V and 1 from J; bases not matched to a gene: 6.

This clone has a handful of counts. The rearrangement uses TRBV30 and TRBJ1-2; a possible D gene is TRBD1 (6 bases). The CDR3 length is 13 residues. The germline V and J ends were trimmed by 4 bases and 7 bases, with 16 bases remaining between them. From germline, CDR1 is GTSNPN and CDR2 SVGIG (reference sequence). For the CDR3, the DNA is TGTGCCTGGACGAAAGGGGGGGAAAGTGGCTACACCTTC. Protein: CAWTKGGESGYTF.

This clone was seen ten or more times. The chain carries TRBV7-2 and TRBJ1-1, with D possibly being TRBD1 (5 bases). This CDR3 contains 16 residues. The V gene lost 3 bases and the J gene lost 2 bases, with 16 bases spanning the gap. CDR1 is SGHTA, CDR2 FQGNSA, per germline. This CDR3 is CASSFTPGGGNTEAFF. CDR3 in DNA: TGTGCCAGCAGCTTTACCCCCGGGGGTGGAAACACTGAAGCTTTCTTT.

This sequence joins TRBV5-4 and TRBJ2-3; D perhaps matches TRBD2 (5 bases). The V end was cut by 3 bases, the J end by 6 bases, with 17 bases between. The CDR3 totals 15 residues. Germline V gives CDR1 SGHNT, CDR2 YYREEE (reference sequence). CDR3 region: CASSSDLVTGDTQYF. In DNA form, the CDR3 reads TGTGCCAGCAGCTCGGACTTGGTCACGGGGGATACGCAGTATTTT.

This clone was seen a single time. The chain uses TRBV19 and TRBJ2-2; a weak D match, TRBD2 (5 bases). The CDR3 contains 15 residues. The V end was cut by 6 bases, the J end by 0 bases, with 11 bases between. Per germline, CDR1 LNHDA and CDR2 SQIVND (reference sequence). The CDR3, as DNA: TGTGCCAGTAGAGTTAGCGTAACGAACACCGGGGAGCTGTTTTTT. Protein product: CASRVSVTNTGELFF.

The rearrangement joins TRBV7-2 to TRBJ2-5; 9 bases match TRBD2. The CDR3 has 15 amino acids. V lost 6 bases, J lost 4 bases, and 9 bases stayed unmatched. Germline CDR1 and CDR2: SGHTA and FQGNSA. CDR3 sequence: CASSYSSGKRETQYF. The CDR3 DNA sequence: TGTGCCAGCAGTTACTCTAGCGGGAAACGAGAGACCCAGTACTTC.

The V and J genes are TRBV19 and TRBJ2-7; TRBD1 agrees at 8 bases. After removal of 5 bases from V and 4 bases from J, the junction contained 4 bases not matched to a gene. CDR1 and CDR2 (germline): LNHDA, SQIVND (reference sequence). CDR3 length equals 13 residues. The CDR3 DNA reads TGTGCCAGTAGTGTTACAGGGGGATACGAGCAGTACTTC. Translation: CASSVTGGYEQYF.

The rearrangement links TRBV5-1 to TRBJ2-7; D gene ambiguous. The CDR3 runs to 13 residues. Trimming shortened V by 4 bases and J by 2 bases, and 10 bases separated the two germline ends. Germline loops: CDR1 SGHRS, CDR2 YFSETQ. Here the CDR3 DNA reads TGCGCCAGCAGCGCTTCGGGTACCTACGAGCAGTACTTC. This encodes CASSASGTYEQYF.

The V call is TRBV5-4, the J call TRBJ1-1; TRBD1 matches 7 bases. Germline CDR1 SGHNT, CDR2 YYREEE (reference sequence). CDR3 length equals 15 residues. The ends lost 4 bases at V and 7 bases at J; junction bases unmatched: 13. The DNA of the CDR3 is TGTGCCAGCAGCATCTCTCCCAGGGGGGCGGATGAAGCTTTCTTT. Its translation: CASSISPRGADEAFF.

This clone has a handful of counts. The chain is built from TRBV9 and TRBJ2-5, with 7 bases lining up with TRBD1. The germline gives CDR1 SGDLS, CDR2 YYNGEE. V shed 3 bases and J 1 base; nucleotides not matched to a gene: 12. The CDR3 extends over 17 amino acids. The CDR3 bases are TGTGCCAGCAGCGCCGACAACCGGGACAGATTCCAAGAGACCCAGTACTTC. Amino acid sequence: CASSADNRDRFQETQYF.

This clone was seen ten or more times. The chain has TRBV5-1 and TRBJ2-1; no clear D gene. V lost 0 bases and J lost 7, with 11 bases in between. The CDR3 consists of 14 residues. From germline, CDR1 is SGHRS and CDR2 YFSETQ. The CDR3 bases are TGCGCCAGCAGCTTGGCCCCGTGGGTGAATGAGCAGTTCTTC. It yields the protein CASSLAPWVNEQFF. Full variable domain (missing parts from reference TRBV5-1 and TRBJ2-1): KAGVTQTPRYLIKTRGQQVTLSCSPISGHRSVSWYQQTPGQGLQFLFEYFSETQRNKGNFPGRFSGRQFSNSRSEMNVSTLELGDSALYLCASSLAPWVNEQFFGPGTRLTVL.

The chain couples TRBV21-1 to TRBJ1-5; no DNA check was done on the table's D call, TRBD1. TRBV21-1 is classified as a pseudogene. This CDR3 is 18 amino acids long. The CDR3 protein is CASSNGTGELFSNQPQHF. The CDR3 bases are TGTGCCAGCAGCAACGGGACAGGGGAGTTATTCAGCAATCAGCCCCAGCATTTT.

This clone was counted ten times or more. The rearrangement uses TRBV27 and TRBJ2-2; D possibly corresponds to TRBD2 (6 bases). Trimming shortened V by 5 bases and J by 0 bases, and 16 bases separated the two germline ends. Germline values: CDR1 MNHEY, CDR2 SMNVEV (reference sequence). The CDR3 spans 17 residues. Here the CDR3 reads CASSHVLAAPNTGELFF. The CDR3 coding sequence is TGTGCCAGCAGTCACGTTTTAGCGGCACCGAACACCGGGGAGCTGTTTTTT.